The 32 T cell receptor beta chains below were found in one sample sequenced in a study of blood T cells in healthy people across ages. A second roughly 7 to 11 cycle PCR used barcoded and J-beta primers. TCRdb redid the calling of the 5' RACE reads with MiXCR, one entry per CDR3 protein. Among approximately 880,000 distinct CDR3 sequences listed, around 48% were seen once. Sequenced sample: blood. The receptors here all came from a young man in good health.

The chain recombines TRBV6-5 with TRBJ2-3; D possibly corresponds to TRBD2 (7 bases). V gave up 0 bases and J gave up 5 bases, with 12 bases separating them. The germline V gene encodes CDR1 MNHEY and CDR2 SVGAGI. The CDR3 loop spans 15 amino acids. The CDR3 here is CASSYSGGPGDTQYF. CDR3 DNA sequence: TGTGCCAGCAGTTACTCGGGGGGGCCCGGAGATACGCAGTATTTT.

The chain recombines TRBV7-2 with TRBJ2-3, with D maybe TRBD2 (5 bases). This CDR3 comprises 15 residues. V gave up 1 base and J gave up 5 bases, with 13 bases separating them. Germline V lookup: CDR1 SGHTA, CDR2 FQGNSA. CDR3 amino acids: CASSLDPLEGDTQYF. The CDR3 DNA follows: TGTGCCAGCAGCTTAGATCCCCTAGAGGGAGATACGCAGTATTTT.

V gene TRBV28 combines with J gene TRBJ1-2; 8 bases are a match to TRBD1. Germline loops: CDR1 MDHEN, CDR2 SYDVKM. Trimming cost V 4 bases and J 7 bases; bases outside gene matches: 11. This CDR3 contains 15 residues. CDR3: CASSSLQGGFLGYTF. In DNA form, the CDR3 reads TGTGCCAGCAGTTCACTACAGGGGGGATTTCTTGGCTACACCTTC.

V and J are TRBV4-1 and TRBJ1-1; D is unclear. The CDR3 has 16 amino acids. CDR1 is MGHRA, CDR2 YSYEKL, per germline. Deletions cut 0 bases from V and 1 base from J, with 12 bases between. In DNA form, the CDR3 reads TGCGCCAGCAGCCAAGATATAGGCAGTGCGAACACTGAAGCTTTCTTT. This sequence encodes CASSQDIGSANTEAFF.

On this clonotype itself: Since the CDR3 does not end with the conserved phenylalanine or tryptophan, this likely comes from a read error. This chain connects TRBV5-1 to TRBJ2-1; TRBD2 matches 7 bases. Germline values: CDR1 SGHRS, CDR2 YFSETQ. The ends lost 5 bases at V and 5 bases at J; junction bases unmatched: 10. The CDR3 contains 15 residues. The CDR3 spells CASRPNTGGHNEQFL. The CDR3 DNA reads as TGCGCCAGCAGACCGAATACGGGGGGTCACAATGAGCAGTTCTTA.

This chain uses TRBV20-1 with TRBJ2-1; weak D call: TRBD2 (6 bases). Germline values: CDR1 DFQATT, CDR2 SNEGSKA (reference sequence). V was pared by 2 bases and J by 5 bases, with 16 bases between. The CDR3 spans 15 residues. DNA for the CDR3: TGCAGTGCTAGACCCTCGCGCGGGACGGACAATGAGCAGTTCTTC. It yields the protein CSARPSRGTDNEQFF.

This clonotype was recorded once. The gene calls are TRBV28 and TRBJ1-4; D gene uncertain. V lost 5 bases and J 5 bases, leaving 27 bases between the germline ends. The V gene's germline CDR1 is MDHEN and CDR2 SYDVKM. The CDR3 contains 19 residues. DNA of the CDR3: TGTGCCAGCAGTGAAGTGGTCGGGAAGTCACTCCGACCAAATGAAAAACTGTTTTTT. Protein sequence: CASSEVVGKSLRPNEKLFF.

The genes are TRBV10-1 and TRBJ2-7; 7 bases agree with TRBD1. The CDR3 has 16 amino acids. The germline V gene has CDR1 WNHNN and CDR2 SYGVQD (reference sequence). V dropped 4 bases and J dropped 0; count of bases not matched to a gene: 9. CDR3 DNA: TGCGCCAGCAGTGGATCTAGGGGGCCGAGCTCCTACGAGCAGTACTTC. Its protein is CASSGSRGPSSYEQYF.

This clonotype occurred once. The V gene is TRBV20-1, the J gene TRBJ2-1, with a tentative D call TRBD1 (5 bases). Germline V gene lookup returns CDR1 DFQATT and CDR2 SNEGSKA (reference sequence). The CDR3 contains 15 residues. V lost 0 bases and J lost 6, with 15 bases in between. The chain's CDR3 is CSARDGRVVFNEQFF. DNA of the CDR3: TGCAGTGCTAGAGATGGCAGGGTGGTGTTCAATGAGCAGTTCTTC.

The chain joins TRBV5-1 to TRBJ1-5; 7 nucleotides agree with TRBD1. Germline-derived CDR1 and CDR2 are SGHRS and YFSETQ. This CDR3 has 14 amino acids. V trimming: 4 bases; J trimming: 4 bases; junction bases outside the gene matches: 5. The CDR3 bases are TGCGCCAGCAGCATCGGACAGGCGAATCAGCCCCAGCATTTT. This sequence encodes CASSIGQANQPQHF.

This clonotype was counted a few times. The chain couples TRBV4-2 to TRBJ2-5; TRBD1 matches 9 bases. The CDR3 spans 15 residues. The V gene's germline CDR1 is LGHNA and CDR2 YNFKEQ. The ends lost 3 bases at V and 4 bases at J; junction bases unmatched: 6. The CDR3 here is CASSQEWTGAETQYF. CDR3 DNA sequence: TGTGCCAGCAGCCAGGAATGGACAGGGGCAGAGACCCAGTACTTC.

This chain joins TRBV4-2 and TRBJ2-2; no clear D. The length of the CDR3 is 13 residues. V was trimmed by 5 bases and J by 6 bases, leaving 10 bases between them. CDR1 and CDR2 (germline): LGHNA, YNFKEQ. The CDR3 DNA reads TGTGCCAGCAGCACCCGTGAGCCCGGGGAGCTGTTTTTT. This translates into CASSTREPGELFF.

This chain uses TRBV19 with TRBJ2-2; 7 nucleotides match TRBD2. The germline V gene encodes CDR1 LNHDA and CDR2 SQIVND (reference sequence). There are 17 residues in the CDR3. J lost 1 base, V lost 3 bases, and 8 bases had no gene match. The CDR3 loop reads CASSIPGRGVNTGELFF. DNA for the CDR3: TGTGCCAGTAGTATCCCGGGACGGGGGGTGAACACCGGGGAGCTGTTTTTT.

This clonotype occurred a few times. The chain uses TRBV6-6 and TRBJ2-3; 8 positions agree with TRBD2. CDR3 size: 15 residues. CDR1 is MNHNY, CDR2 SVGAGI, per germline (reference sequence). Unmatched junction bases numbered 4, after V lost 2 bases and J lost 3 bases. CDR3 amino acids: CASSYERGRTDTQYF. The DNA for the CDR3 is TGTGCCAGCAGTTACGAGCGGGGGAGGACAGATACGCAGTATTTT.

The V call is TRBV7-2, the J call TRBJ1-5; D might be TRBD1 (5 bases). The germline gives CDR1 SGHTA, CDR2 FQGNSA. The length of the CDR3 is 16 residues. The V end was cut by 4 bases, the J end by 6 bases, with 19 bases between. CDR3 coding DNA: TGTGCCAGCAGCTCAGGGAGCTGGGGTAGCGCTCAGCCCCAGCATTTT. This sequence encodes CASSSGSWGSAQPQHF. The whole variable domain, filled in from reference TRBV7-2 and TRBJ1-5, reads GAGVSQSPSNKVTEKGKDVELRCDPISGHTALYWYRQSLGQGLEFLIYFQGNSAPDKSGLPSDRFSAERTGGSVSTLTIQRTQQEDSAVYLCASSSGSWGSAQPQHFGDGTRLSIL.

The chain carries TRBV5-1 and TRBJ2-1; D may be TRBD1 or TRBD2 (5 bases each). V gave up 0 bases and J gave up 6 bases, with 13 bases separating them. This CDR3 contains 15 residues. Looked up from germline, CDR1 is SGHRS and CDR2 is YFSETQ. The CDR3 loop is CASSLDPGRPNEQFF. The CDR3 DNA follows: TGCGCCAGCAGCTTGGATCCGGGACGTCCCAATGAGCAGTTCTTC.

This clonotype was seen a few times. The rearrangement links TRBV4-1 to TRBJ2-3; D gene ambiguous. CDR3 length equals 15 residues. V was trimmed by 2 bases and J by 2 bases, leaving 11 bases between them. Germline assignment: CDR1 MGHRA and CDR2 YSYEKL. This CDR3 is CASSQTTSPTDTQYF. The CDR3 bases are TGCGCCAGCAGCCAAACTACTTCCCCCACAGATACGCAGTATTTT.

The chain carries TRBV10-3 and TRBJ2-7; D remains unclear. V lost 1 base, J lost 2 bases, and 15 bases lay in between. In germline, CDR1 is ENHRY, CDR2 SYGVKD. The CDR3 length is 16 residues. CDR3 bases: TGTGCCATCAGTGAGTTTGAGGCAAACCAAGCCTACGAGCAGTACTTC. It codes for CAISEFEANQAYEQYF.

J is TRBJ2-3 and V is TRBV6-6, with 7 nucleotides matching TRBD1. Unmatched junction bases numbered 9, after V lost 5 bases and J lost 4 bases. The CDR3 consists of 15 residues. CDR1 and CDR2 from the germline V gene are MNHNY and SVGAGI (reference sequence). Written as DNA, the CDR3 is TGTGCCAGCAGTCACCGACAGGGCTTGGCAGATACGCAGTATTTT. Amino acid sequence: CASSHRQGLADTQYF.

The CDR3 sequence is CSAKTGGAYEQYF. The CDR3 coding sequence is TGCAGTGCTAAGACAGGGGGGGCCTACGAGCAGTACTTC. This chain links TRBV20-1 with TRBJ2-5, with 9 positions matching TRBD1. The J call may be incorrect, as the DNA end agrees better with TRBJ2-7. This CDR3 has 13 amino acids. Germline V gene data show CDR1 as DFQATT and CDR2 as SNEGSKA (reference sequence).

This chain links TRBV24-1 with TRBJ2-3; TRBD2 matches 8 bases. Germline CDR1 is KGHDR and CDR2 is SFDVKD. The V and J ends lost 6 bases and 2 bases, in that order; junction bases with no gene match: 9. The CDR3 is 16 amino acids. CDR3 sequence (DNA): TGTGCCACCAGTTCCCCGAGCGGGGGACACACAGATACGCAGTATTTT. Amino acid sequence: CATSSPSGGHTDTQYF.

The chain combines TRBV18 with TRBJ1-4; D uncertain. The CDR3 consists of 16 residues. Germline V gene sequence: CDR1 KGHSH, CDR2 LQKENI. With 4 bases removed from V and 2 bases from J, the gap between germline ends came to 14 bases. CDR3 sequence reads: CASSRSERITNEKLFF. DNA for the CDR3: TGTGCCAGCTCACGGTCTGAGCGGATCACTAATGAAAAACTGTTTTTT.

This clonotype was seen more than once but under ten times. The chain uses TRBV25-1 and TRBJ2-1, with D possibly being TRBD2 (6 bases). Deletions cut 0 bases from V and 9 bases from J, with 9 bases between. This CDR3 has 13 amino acids. Germline CDR1 reads MGHDK; CDR2 reads SYGVNS. The CDR3 DNA follows: TGTGCCAGCAGTGAATACTCCGGGGGTGAGCAGTTCTTC. It yields the protein CASSEYSGGEQFF.

This clonotype has just a few counts. The chain links TRBV28 to TRBJ1-2, with unresolved D. CDR1 MDHEN and CDR2 SYDVKM come from the germline V gene. Trimming stripped 10 bases from V and 4 bases from J, with 16 bases between. This CDR3 region has 13 residues. CDR3 region: CATDNGILYGYTF. CDR3 in DNA: TGTGCCACCGATAACGGGATTCTCTATGGCTACACCTTC.

The rearrangement links TRBV29-1 to TRBJ2-1, with TRBD2 matching over 9 bases. Per the germline V gene, CDR1 is SQVTM and CDR2 is ANQGSEA. V shed 2 bases, J shed 10 bases, and the junction held 9 bases outside the gene matches. The CDR3 length is 14 residues. Here the CDR3 reads CSVERRGGVGEQFF. CDR3 nucleotide sequence: TGCAGCGTTGAAAGGCGCGGGGGGGTGGGGGAGCAGTTCTTC.

V is TRBV7-9 and J is TRBJ1-1; D remains unclear. Germline V gene lookup returns CDR1 SEHNR and CDR2 FQNEAQ (reference sequence). CDR3 length: 14 residues. Trimming left V 2 bases short and J 1 base short, with 8 bases between. Here the CDR3 DNA reads TGTGCCAGCAGCTTACAAACGAGGAACACTGAAGCTTTCTTT. It specifies CASSLQTRNTEAFF.

The chain recombines TRBV7-2 with TRBJ2-3, with D unclear. V was cut by 2 bases and J by 14 bases, with 17 bases left in between. Germline CDR1 reads SGHTA; CDR2 reads FQGNSA. The CDR3 has 13 amino acids. CDR3: CASSLSKGGARYF. The CDR3, as DNA: TGTGCCAGCAGCTTATCAAAGGGTGGTGCGCGGTATTTT.

This clonotype has a single count. The V call is TRBV25-1, the J call TRBJ1-1, with D possibly matching TRBD1 (6 bases). V was shortened by 3 bases and J by 5 bases, with 13 bases between the two germline ends. The CDR3 loop spans 14 amino acids. In germline, CDR1 is MGHDK, CDR2 SYGVNS. The CDR3 nucleotides read TGTGCCAGCAGTGAGCAGGGGATAGGGACTGAAGCTTTCTTT. Translation gives CASSEQGIGTEAFF.

The CDR3 protein is CASSLSGTSLGFF. The CDR3 DNA follows: TGTGCCAGCAGCCTTAGCGGGACGAGTCTCGGGTTCTTC. V is TRBV3-1 and J is TRBJ2-1, with 8 bases fitting TRBD2. V was pared by 4 bases and J by 15 bases, with 11 bases of the junction left unmatched. There are 13 residues in the CDR3. CDR1 is LGHDT, CDR2 YNNKEL, per germline (reference sequence).

This sequence joins TRBV28 and TRBJ2-4; D ambiguous. The germline V and J ends were trimmed by 2 bases and 0 bases, with 8 bases remaining between them. The V gene's germline CDR1 is MDHEN and CDR2 SYDVKM. The CDR3 consists of 15 residues. The chain's CDR3 is CASSLDIVAKNIQYF. The CDR3 nucleotides read TGTGCCAGCAGTTTAGACATCGTAGCCAAAAACATTCAGTACTTC.

The chain has TRBV7-9 and TRBJ1-2; maybe TRBD1 (5 bases). Germline-derived CDR1 and CDR2 are SEHNR and FQNEAQ (reference sequence). Deletions cut 5 bases from V and 2 bases from J, with 15 bases between. The CDR3 has 15 amino acids. The CDR3 loop reads CASSLPQGPNYGYTF. CDR3 bases: TGTGCCAGCAGCCTACCTCAGGGACCCAACTATGGCTACACCTTC.

In this sample, this clonotype turned up once. The genes are TRBV3-1 and TRBJ1-1; no reliable D call. V was trimmed by 8 bases and J by 3 bases, leaving 16 bases between them. The CDR3 runs 14 residues. Germline-derived CDR1 and CDR2 are LGHDT and YNNKEL (reference sequence). The DNA of the CDR3 is TGTGCCAGCCTACGCCCTGGGAGGGACACTGAAGCTTTCTTT. It specifies CASLRPGRDTEAFF.